Here is one TCR beta chain with its context. Measured with immunoSEQ multiplex PCR; TCRdb has only the in-frame clones, and not every one. The sample lists roughly 150,000 clones; about 94% were seen once. Germline CDR1 ENHRY, CDR2 SYGVKD. V was clipped by 2 bases and J by 7 bases; unmatched bases: 7. The CDR3 loop spans 14 amino acids. The data derive from a study of control samples from healthy donors and cancer patients. The TCR was taken from a man aged 45 to 65 in good health. Specimen: blood. This chain joins TRBV10-3 and TRBJ1-2; 7 bases fit TRBD1. The DNA for the CDR3 is TGTGCCATCAGTGAGGTAACCAGACAGGGTGGCTACACCTTC. Its protein product is CAISEVTRQGGYTF.